These T cell receptor beta chains were read from a single sample in a study of CD8 T cells in ankylosing spondylitis. In TCRdb, the 5' RACE reads were re-called with MiXCR into one record per CDR3 protein. This sample has approximately 350,000 distinct CDR3 sequences; about 20% occur once, and the top ten carry around 13%. Sequences were obtained from blood, either unsorted or a sorted T cell fraction (not recorded which). Receptor source: a male donor with ankylosing spondylitis or in good health (not recorded which). CDR3s include the opening cysteine and the closing phenylalanine or tryptophan. A D gene is named only where the DNA matches it firmly. For some rows the clone size is stated as once, few or many, or as a class when expanded; others skip it.

d_call clone_size j_call cdr3_length v_call cdr3_nt cdr3_aa
TRBD1 NA TRBJ2-3 15 TRBV12-3/TRBV12-4 TGTGCCAGCAGTTCCCCGGGACAGGGGCCAGATACGCAGTATTTT CASSSPGQGPDTQYF
TRBD2 NA TRBJ2-5 18 TRBV4-1 TGCGCCAGCAGCCAAGAAGTTGTCCTAGCGGGGGATCAAGAGACCCAGTACTTC CASSQEVVLAGDQETQYF
TRBD1 few TRBJ2-1 14 TRBV5-1 TGCGCCAGCGAGACAGGGGGTTCCTACAATGAGCAGTTCTTC CASETGGSYNEQFF
NA many TRBJ2-2 15 TRBV4-1 TGCGCCAGCAGCCAAGAGGGGGGGAACACCGGGGAGCTGTTTTTT CASSQEGGNTGELFF
NA few TRBJ2-4 13 TRBV6-5 TGTGCCAGCAGTTACCGGGTCGAGGGCATTCAGTACTTC CASSYRVEGIQYF
NA NA TRBJ2-3 15 TRBV20-1 TGCAGTGCTAGTTTTGGCGGGGCCTTATCGGATACGCAGTATTTT CSASFGGALSDTQYF
NA NA TRBJ2-2 17 TRBV5-5 TGTGCCAGCAGCTTGGTAGATGCGGGGTTGAACACCGGGGAGCTGTTTTTT CASSLVDAGLNTGELFF
TRBD2 few TRBJ2-1 13 TRBV12-3/TRBV12-4 TGTGCCAGCAACCCTTCGGGGGGGGATGAGCAGTTCTTC CASNPSGGDEQFF
NA NA TRBJ2-3 15 TRBV11-2 TGTGCCAGCAGCTTAGAGAGGGTCCCCACAGATACGCAGTATTTT CASSLERVPTDTQYF
NA NA TRBJ2-3 15 TRBV7-9 TGTGCCAGCAGCTTAGTTGGCAAGGACACAGATACGCAGTATTTT CASSLVGKDTDTQYF
NA NA TRBJ1-5 14 TRBV7-9 TGTGCCAGCAGCCCCGGGACCGGTCGTGGGCCCCAGCATTTT CASSPGTGRGPQHF
NA NA TRBJ2-7 15 TRBV3-1 TGTGCCAGCAGCCAAGTGCGCGCTAACTCCTACGAGCAGTACTTC CASSQVRANSYEQYF
TRBD2 few TRBJ2-1 14 TRBV20-1 TGCAGTGCTGGCCCGCGGCTAGCGGGGCGTGTGCAGTTCTTC CSAGPRLAGRVQFF
NA few TRBJ2-7 13 TRBV10-3 TGTGCCATCAGTGAGTCTCTGGGGGGAGAGCAGTACTTC CAISESLGGEQYF
TRBD1 few TRBJ2-2 13 TRBV30 TGTGCCTGGGGACAGGGGATTGGCGGGGAGCTGTTTTTT CAWGQGIGGELFF
NA few TRBJ2-3 15 TRBV20-1 TGCAGTGTAAGATTTCAGGGCCTGATCGGGTATACGCAGTATTTT CSVRFQGLIGYTQYF